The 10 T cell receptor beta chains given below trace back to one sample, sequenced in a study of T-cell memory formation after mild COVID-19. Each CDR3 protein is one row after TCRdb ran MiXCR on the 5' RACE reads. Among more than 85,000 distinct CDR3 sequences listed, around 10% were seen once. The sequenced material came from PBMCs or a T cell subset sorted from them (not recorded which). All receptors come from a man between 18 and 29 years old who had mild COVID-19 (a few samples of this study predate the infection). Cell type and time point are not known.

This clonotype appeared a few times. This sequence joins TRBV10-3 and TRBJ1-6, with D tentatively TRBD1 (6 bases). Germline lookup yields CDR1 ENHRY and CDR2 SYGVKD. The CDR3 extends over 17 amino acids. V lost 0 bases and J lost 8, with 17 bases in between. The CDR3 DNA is TGTGCCATCAGTGAGTCAGGGGGGTCGCCTCGGGATTCACCCCTCCACTTT. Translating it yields CAISESGGSPRDSPLHF.

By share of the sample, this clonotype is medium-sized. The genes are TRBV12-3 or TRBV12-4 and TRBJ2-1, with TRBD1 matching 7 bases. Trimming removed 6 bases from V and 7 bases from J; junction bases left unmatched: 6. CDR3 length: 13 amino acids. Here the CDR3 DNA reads TGTGCCAGCAGACAGGGGATCGGGAATGAGCAGTTCTTC. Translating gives CASRQGIGNEQFF.

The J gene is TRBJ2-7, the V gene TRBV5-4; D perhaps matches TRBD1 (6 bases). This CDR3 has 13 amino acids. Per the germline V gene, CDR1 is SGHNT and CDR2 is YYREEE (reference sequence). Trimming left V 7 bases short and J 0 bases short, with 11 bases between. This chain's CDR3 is CASPRTASYEQYF. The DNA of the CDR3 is TGTGCCAGCCCAAGGACAGCCTCCTACGAGCAGTACTTC. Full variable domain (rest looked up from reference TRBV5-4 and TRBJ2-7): ETGVTQSPTHLIKTRGQQVTLRCSSQSGHNTVSWYQQALGQGPQFIFQYYREEENGRGNFPPRFSGLQFPNYSSELNVNALELDDSALYLCASPRTASYEQYFGPGTRLTVT.

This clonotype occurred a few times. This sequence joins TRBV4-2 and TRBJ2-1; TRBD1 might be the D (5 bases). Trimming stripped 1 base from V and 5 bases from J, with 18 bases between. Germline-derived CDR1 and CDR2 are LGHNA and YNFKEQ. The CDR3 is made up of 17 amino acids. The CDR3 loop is CASSQAPVPPRDNEQFF. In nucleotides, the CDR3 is TGTGCCAGCAGCCAAGCCCCCGTCCCGCCCAGGGACAATGAGCAGTTCTTC.

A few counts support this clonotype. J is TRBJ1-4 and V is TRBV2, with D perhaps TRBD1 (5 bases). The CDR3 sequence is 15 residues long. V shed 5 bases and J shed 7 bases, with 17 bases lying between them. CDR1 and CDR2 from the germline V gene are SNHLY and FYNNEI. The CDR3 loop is CASSRTGGLGEKLFF. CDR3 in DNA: TGTGCCAGCAGTCGAACGGGGGGTTTAGGTGAAAAACTGTTTTTT.

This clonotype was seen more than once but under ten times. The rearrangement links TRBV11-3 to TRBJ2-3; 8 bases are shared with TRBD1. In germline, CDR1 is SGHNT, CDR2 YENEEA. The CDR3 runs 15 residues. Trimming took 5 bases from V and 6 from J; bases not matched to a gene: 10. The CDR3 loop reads CASSRGRGPVDTQYF. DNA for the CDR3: TGTGCCAGCAGCCGCGGCAGGGGGCCGGTGGATACGCAGTATTTT.

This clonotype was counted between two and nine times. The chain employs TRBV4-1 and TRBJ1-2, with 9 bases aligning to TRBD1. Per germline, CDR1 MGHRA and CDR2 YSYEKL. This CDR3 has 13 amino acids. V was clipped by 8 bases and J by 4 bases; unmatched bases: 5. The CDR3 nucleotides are TGCGCCAGCCACCCGACAGGGGGCTATGGCTACACCTTC. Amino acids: CASHPTGGYGYTF.

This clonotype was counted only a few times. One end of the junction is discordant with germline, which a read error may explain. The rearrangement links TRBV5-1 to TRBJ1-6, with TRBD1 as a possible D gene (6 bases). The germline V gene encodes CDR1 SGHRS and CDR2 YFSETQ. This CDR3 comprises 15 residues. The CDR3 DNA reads TGCGCCAGCAGCTTGTCGGACAGTAAAACTTCAGCCCTCCACTTT. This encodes CASSLSDSKTSALHF.

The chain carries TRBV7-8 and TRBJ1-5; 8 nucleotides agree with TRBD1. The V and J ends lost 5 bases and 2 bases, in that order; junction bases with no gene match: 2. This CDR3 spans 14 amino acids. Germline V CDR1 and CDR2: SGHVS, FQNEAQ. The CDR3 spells CASSPGQGNQPQHF. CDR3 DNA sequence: TGTGCCAGCAGCCCGGGACAGGGCAATCAGCCCCAGCATTTT.

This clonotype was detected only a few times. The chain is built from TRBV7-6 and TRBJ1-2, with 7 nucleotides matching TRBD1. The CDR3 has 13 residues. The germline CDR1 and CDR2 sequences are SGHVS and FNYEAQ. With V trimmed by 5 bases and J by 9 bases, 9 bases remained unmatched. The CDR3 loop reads CASSLGGGGRYTF. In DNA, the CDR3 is TGTGCCAGCAGCCTCGGCGGAGGGGGCCGCTACACCTTC.